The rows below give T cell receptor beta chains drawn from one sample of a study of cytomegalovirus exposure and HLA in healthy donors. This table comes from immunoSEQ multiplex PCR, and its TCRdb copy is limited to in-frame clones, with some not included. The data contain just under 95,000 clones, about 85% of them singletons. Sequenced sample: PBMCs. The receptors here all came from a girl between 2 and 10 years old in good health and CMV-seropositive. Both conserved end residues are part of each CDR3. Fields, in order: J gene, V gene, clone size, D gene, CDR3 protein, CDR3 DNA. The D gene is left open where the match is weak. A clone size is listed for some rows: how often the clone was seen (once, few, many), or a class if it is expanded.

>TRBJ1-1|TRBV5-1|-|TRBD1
CASSERTGAGTEAFF
TGCGCCAGCAGCGAAAGGACAGGGGCTGGCACTGAAGCTTTCTTT
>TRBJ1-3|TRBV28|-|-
CASSYGLLISGNTIYF
TGTGCCAGCAGCTACGGTCTCCTAATCTCTGGAAACACCATATATTTT
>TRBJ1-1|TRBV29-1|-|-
CSGFDGGWTEAFF
TGCAGCGGGTTCGATGGCGGGTGGACTGAAGCTTTCTTT
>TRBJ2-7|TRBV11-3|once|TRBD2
CASSLSEVLAGGPCEQYF
TGTGCCAGCAGCTTATCCGAGGTCCTAGCGGGAGGGCCTTGCGAGCAGTACTTC
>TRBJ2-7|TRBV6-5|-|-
CASSYSRQVYEQYF
TGTGCCAGCAGTTACAGTAGACAGGTCTACGAGCAGTACTTC
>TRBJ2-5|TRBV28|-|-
CASSSSRLFQYF
TGTGCCAGCAGTTCATCTAGACTGTTCCAGTACTTC
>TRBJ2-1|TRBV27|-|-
CASSFLAEQFF
TGTGCCAGCAGTTTTCTAGCGGAGCAGTTCTTC
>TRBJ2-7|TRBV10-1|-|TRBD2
CASSASSSGSSYEQYF
TGCGCCAGCAGCGCGAGTTCTAGCGGGTCCTCCTACGAGCAGTACTTC
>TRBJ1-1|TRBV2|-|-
CASRAGRNTEAFF
TGTGCCAGCAGAGCCGGGAGAAACACTGAAGCTTTCTTT
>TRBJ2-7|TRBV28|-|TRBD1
CASRSAWGTTGQTSYEQYF
TGTGCCAGCAGGTCCGCCTGGGGAACGACGGGACAGACATCCTACGAGCAGTACTTC
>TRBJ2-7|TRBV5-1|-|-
CASSLDRYSRGLDYEQYF
TGCGCCAGCAGCTTGGATAGATATTCACGGGGTTTGGACTACGAGCAGTACTTC
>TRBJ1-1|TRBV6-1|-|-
CASGQGSMNTEAFF
TGTGCCAGCGGCCAGGGATCCATGAACACTGAAGCTTTCTTT
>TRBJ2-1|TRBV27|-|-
CASRGTYNEQFF
TGTGCCAGCAGGGGGACTTACAATGAGCAGTTCTTC
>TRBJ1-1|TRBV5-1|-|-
CASSRSSDGTEAFF
TGCGCCAGCAGCCGTTCCAGCGATGGCACTGAAGCTTTCTTT
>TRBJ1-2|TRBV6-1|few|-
CATLGQTYGYTF
TGTGCCACCCTCGGACAGACTTATGGCTACACCTTC
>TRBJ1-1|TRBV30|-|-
CAWSVSREAFF
TGTGCCTGGAGTGTTTCCAGGGAAGCTTTCTTT
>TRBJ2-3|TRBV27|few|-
CASSPEPSSTDTQYF
TGTGCCAGCAGTCCCGAGCCTTCTAGCACAGATACGCAGTATTTT
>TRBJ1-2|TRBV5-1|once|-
CASSQVQGYGYTF
TGCGCCAGCAGTCAGGTCCAGGGCTATGGCTACACCTTC
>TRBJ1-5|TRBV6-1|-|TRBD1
CASTKQGVSNQPQHF
TGTGCCAGCACAAAACAGGGGGTTAGCAATCAGCCCCAGCATTTT
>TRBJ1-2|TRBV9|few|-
CASSRVGGYGYTF
TGTGCCAGCAGCCGAGTCGGAGGCTATGGCTACACCTTC
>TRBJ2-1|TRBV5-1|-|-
CASSLAESSYNEQFF
TGCGCCAGCAGCCTGGCGGAGAGCTCCTACAATGAGCAGTTCTTC
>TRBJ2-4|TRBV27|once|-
CASSLERAGNIQYF
TGTGCCAGCAGTTTAGAGCGGGCTGGGAACATTCAGTACTTC
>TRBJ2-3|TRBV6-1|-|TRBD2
CASSASGGSTDTQYF
TGTGCCAGCAGCGCTAGCGGGGGGAGCACAGATACGCAGTATTTT
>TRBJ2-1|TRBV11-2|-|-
CASSLALEQFF
TGTGCCAGCAGCTTAGCCCTTGAGCAGTTCTTC
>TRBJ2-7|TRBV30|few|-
CAWNVGALSYEQYF
TGTGCCTGGAACGTTGGGGCGCTTTCCTACGAGCAGTACTTC
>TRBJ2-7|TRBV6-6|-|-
CASSPPGSHGEQYF
TGTGCCAGCAGTCCGCCGGGGTCACATGGGGAGCAGTACTTC
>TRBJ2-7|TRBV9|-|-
CASSVEPGVYEQYF
TGTGCCAGCAGCGTAGAGCCGGGTGTGTACGAGCAGTACTTC
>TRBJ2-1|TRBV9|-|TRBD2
CASSVREGRNEQFF
TGTGCCAGCAGCGTACGGGAGGGCCGCAATGAGCAGTTCTTC
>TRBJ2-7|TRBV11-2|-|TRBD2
CASTRGVAFYEQYF
TGTGCCAGCACCCGGGGGGTCGCTTTTTACGAGCAGTACTTC
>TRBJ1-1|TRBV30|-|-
CAWSVSPGLEAFF
TGTGCCTGGAGTGTATCCCCAGGTCTTGAAGCTTTCTTT
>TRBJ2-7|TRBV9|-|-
CVSSARYGDEQYF
TGTGTCAGCAGCGCCCGCTACGGAGACGAGCAGTACTTC
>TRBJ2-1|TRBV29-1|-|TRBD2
CSVVLSAGGSYNEQFF
TGCAGCGTCGTTCTCTCCGCGGGAGGCTCCTACAATGAGCAGTTCTTC
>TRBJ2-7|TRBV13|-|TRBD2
CASSSPSGTSYEQYF
TGTGCCAGCAGCTCGCCCAGCGGGACCTCCTACGAGCAGTACTTC